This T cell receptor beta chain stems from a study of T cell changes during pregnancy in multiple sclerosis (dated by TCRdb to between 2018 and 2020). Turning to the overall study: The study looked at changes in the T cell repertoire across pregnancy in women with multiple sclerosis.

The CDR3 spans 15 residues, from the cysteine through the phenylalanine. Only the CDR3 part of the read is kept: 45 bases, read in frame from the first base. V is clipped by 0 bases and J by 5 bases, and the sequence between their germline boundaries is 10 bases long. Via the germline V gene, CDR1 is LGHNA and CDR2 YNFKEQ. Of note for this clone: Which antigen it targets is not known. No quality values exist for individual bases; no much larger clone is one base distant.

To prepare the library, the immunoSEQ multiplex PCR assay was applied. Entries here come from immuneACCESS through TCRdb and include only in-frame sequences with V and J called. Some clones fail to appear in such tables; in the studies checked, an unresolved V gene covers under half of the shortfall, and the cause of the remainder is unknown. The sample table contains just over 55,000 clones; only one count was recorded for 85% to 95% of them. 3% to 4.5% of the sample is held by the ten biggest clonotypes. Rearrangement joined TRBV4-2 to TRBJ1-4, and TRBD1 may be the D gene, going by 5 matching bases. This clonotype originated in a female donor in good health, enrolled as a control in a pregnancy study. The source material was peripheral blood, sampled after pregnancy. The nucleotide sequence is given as TGTGCCAGCAGCCAAGAGGGGCAGCTAAATGAAAAACTGTTTTTT. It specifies CASSQEGQLNEKLFF.